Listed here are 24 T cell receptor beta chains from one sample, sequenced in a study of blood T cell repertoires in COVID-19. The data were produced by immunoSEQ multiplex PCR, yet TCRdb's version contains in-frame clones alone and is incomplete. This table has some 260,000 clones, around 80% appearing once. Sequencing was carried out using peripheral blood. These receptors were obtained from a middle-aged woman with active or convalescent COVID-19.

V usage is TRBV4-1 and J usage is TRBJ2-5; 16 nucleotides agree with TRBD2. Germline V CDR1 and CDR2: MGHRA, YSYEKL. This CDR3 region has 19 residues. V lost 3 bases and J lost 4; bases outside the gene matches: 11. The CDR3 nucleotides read TGCGCCAGCAGCCATCCGGGACTAGCGGGGGGGCCAAACCGAGAGACCCAGTACTTC. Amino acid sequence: CASSHPGLAGGPNRETQYF.

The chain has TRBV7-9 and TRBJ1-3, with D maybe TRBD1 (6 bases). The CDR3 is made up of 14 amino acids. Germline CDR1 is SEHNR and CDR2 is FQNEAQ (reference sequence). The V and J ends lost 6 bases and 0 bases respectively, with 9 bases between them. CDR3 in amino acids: CASSTGSSGNTIYF. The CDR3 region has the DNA TGTGCCAGCAGTACAGGGTCCTCTGGAAACACCATATATTTT.

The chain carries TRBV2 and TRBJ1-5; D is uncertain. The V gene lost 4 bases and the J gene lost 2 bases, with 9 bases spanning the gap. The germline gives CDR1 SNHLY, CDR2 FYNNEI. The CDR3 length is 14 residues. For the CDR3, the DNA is TGTGCCAGCAGTGTACGGCAGGGCAATCAGCCCCAGCATTTT. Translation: CASSVRQGNQPQHF.

The CDR3 protein is CASAFSSGNTIYF. CDR3 DNA: TGTGCCAGCGCGTTTTCCTCTGGAAACACCATATATTTT. The chain recombines TRBV9 with TRBJ1-3; D call uncertain. The V end was cut by 7 bases, the J end by 0 bases, with 8 bases between. CDR1 and CDR2 (germline): SGDLS, YYNGEE. There are 13 residues in the CDR3.

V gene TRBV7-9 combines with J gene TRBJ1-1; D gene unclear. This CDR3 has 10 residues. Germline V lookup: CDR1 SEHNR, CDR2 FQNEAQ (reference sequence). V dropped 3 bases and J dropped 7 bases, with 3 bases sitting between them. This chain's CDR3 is CASSFREAFF. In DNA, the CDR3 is TGTGCCAGCAGCTTCCGTGAAGCTTTCTTT.

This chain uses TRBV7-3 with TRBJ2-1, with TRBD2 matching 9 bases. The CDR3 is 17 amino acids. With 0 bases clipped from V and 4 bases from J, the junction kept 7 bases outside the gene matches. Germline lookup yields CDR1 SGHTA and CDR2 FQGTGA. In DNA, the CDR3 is TGTGCCAGCAGCTTAACGGTTCAAGCGGGGGGATACAATGAGCAGTTCTTC. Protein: CASSLTVQAGGYNEQFF.

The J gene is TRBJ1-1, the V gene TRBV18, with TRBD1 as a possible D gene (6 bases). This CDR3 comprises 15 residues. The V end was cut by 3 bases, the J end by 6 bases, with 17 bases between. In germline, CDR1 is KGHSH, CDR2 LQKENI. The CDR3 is CASSPTGLRGAEAFF. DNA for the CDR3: TGTGCCAGCTCACCGACAGGCCTGAGGGGCGCTGAAGCTTTCTTT.

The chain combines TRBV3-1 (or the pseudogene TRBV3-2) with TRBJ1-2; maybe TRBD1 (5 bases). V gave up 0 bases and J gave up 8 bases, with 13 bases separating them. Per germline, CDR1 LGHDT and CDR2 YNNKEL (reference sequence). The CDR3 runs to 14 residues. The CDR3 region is CASSQDSRVNGYTF. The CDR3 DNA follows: TGTGCCAGCAGCCAAGATAGCAGGGTAAACGGCTACACCTTC.

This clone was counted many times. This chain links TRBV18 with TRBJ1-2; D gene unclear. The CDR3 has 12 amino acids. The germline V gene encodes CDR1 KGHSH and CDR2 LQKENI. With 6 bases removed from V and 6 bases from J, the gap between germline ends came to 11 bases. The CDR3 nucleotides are TGTGCCAGCTCCCCCGGGTCTGATGGCTACACCTTC. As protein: CASSPGSDGYTF.

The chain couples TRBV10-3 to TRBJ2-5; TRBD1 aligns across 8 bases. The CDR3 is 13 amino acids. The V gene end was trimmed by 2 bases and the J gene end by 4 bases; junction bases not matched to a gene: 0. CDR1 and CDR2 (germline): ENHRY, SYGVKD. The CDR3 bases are TGTGCCATCAGTGAGGGACAGGGAGAGACCCAGTACTTC. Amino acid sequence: CAISEGQGETQYF.

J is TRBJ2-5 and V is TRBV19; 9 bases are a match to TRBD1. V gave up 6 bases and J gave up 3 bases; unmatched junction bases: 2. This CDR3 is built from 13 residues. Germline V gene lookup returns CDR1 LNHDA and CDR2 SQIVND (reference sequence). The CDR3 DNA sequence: TGTGCCAGTAGCCGGACAGGGGAAGAGACCCAGTACTTC. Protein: CASSRTGEETQYF.

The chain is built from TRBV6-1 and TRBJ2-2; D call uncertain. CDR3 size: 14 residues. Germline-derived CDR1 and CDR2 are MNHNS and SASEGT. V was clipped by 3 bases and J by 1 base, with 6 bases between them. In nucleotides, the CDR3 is TGTGCCAGCAGTGATACCGGGAACACCGGGGAGCTGTTTTTT. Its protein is CASSDTGNTGELFF.

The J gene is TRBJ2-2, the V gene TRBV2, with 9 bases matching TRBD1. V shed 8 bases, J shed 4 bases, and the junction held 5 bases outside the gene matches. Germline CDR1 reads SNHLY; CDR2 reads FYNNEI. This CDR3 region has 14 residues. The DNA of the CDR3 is TGTGCCAGCTCCGGGACAGGGCCCACCGGGGAGCTGTTTTTT. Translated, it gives CASSGTGPTGELFF.

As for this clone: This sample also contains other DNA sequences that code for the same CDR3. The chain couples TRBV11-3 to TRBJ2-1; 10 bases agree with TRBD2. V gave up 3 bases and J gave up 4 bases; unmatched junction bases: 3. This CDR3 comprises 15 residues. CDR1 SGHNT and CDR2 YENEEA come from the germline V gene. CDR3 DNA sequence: TGTGCCAGCAGCTTGGTAGCGGGGGGTTACAATGAGCAGTTCTTC. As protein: CASSLVAGGYNEQFF. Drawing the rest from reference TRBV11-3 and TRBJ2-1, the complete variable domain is EAGVVQSPRYKIIEKKQPVAFWCNPISGHNTLYWYLQNLGQGPELLIRYENEEAVDDSQLPKDRFSAERLKGVDSTLKIQPAELGDSAVYLCASSLVAGGYNEQFFGPGTRLTVL.

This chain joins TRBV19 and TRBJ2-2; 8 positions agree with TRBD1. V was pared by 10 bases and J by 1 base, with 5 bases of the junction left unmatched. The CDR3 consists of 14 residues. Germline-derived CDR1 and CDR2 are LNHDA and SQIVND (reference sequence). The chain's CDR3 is CATWDRKNTGELFF. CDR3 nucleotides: TGTGCCACCTGGGACAGGAAGAACACCGGGGAGCTGTTTTTT.

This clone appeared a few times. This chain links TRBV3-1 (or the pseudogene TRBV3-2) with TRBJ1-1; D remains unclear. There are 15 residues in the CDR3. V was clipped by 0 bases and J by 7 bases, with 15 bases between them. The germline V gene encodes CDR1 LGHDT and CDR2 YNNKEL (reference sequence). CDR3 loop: CASSQELTGWSEAFF. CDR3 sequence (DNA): TGTGCCAGCAGCCAAGAACTTACTGGGTGGAGTGAAGCTTTCTTT.

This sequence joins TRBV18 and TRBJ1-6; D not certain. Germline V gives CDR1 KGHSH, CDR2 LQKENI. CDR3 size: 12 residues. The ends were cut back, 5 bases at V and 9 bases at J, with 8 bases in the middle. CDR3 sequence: CASSAEGSPLHF. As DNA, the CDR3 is TGTGCCAGCTCAGCCGAGGGTTCACCCCTCCACTTT.

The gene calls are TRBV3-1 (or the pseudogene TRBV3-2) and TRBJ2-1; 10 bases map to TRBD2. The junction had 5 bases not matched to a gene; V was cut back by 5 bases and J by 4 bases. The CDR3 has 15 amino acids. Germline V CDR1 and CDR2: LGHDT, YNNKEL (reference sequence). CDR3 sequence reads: CASSSSGGPYNEQFF. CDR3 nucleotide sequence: TGTGCCAGCAGCTCTAGCGGGGGACCTTACAATGAGCAGTTCTTC.

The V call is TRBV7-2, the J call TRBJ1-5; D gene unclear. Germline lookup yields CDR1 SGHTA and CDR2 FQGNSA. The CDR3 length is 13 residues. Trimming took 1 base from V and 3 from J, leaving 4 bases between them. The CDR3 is CASSLGPNQPQHF. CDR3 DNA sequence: TGTGCCAGCAGCTTAGGGCCCAATCAGCCCCAGCATTTT.

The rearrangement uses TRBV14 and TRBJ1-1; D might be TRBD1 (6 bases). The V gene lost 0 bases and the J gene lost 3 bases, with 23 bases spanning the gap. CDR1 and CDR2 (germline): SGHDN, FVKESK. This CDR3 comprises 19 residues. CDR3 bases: TGTGCCAGCAGCCAAGAGGTTATGAGGCAGGGGTTATGGGACACTGAAGCTTTCTTT. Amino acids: CASSQEVMRQGLWDTEAFF.

CDR3 DNA sequence: TGCGCCAGCAGCTTGGCTACCGTCTCCTACAATGAGCAGTTCTTC. Amino acids: CASSLATVSYNEQFF. The V and J genes are TRBV5-1 and TRBJ2-1; no clear D. CDR1 SGHRS and CDR2 YFSETQ come from the germline V gene. This CDR3 has 15 amino acids. Trimming took off 0 bases at V and 0 bases at J, with 7 bases between the two ends. The full variable domain, with the rest looked up from reference TRBV5-1 and TRBJ2-1, is KAGVTQTPRYLIKTRGQQVTLSCSPISGHRSVSWYQQTPGQGLQFLFEYFSETQRNKGNFPGRFSGRQFSNSRSEMNVSTLELGDSALYLCASSLATVSYNEQFFGPGTRLTVL.

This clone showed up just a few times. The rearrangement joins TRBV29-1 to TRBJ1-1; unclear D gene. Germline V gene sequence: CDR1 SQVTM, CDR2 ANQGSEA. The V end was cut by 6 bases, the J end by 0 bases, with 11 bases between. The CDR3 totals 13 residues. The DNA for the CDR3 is TGCAGCGTACTATCCGGGGTGAACACTGAAGCTTTCTTT. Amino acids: CSVLSGVNTEAFF.

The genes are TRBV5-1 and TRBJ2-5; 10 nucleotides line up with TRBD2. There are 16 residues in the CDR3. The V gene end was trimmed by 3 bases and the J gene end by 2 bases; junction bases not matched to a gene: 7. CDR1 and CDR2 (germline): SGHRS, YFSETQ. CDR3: CASSWGRTSGQETQYF. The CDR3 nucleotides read TGCGCCAGCAGCTGGGGCCGGACTAGCGGTCAAGAGACCCAGTACTTC.

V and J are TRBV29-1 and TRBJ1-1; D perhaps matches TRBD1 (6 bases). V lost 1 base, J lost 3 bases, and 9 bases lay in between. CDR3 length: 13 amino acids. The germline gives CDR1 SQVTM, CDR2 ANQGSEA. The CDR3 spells CSVEGNRDTEAFF. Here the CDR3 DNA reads TGCAGCGTTGAAGGAAACAGGGACACTGAAGCTTTCTTT.